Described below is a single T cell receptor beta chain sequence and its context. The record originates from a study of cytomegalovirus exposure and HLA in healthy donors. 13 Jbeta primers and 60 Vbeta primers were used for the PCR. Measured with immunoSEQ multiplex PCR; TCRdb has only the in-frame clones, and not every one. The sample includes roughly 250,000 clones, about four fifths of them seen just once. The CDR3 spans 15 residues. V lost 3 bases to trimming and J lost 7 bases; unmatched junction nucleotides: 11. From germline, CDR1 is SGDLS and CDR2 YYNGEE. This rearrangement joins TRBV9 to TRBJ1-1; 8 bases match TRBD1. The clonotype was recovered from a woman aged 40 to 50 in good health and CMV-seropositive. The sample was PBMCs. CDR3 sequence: CASSEGTGGYLEAFF. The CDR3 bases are TGTGCCAGCAGCGAGGGGACAGGTGGATATCTTGAAGCTTTCTTT.